The 4 T cell receptor beta chains reported below all come from one sample, sequenced in a study of identical twins. TCRdb re-called the 5' RACE reads through MiXCR, storing one row per CDR3 protein. The table shows approximately 680,000 distinct CDR3 sequences, with about 7% occurring only once. These same data were also listed under a study on yellow fever vaccine responses in identical twins.

Sequenced: PBMCs. The source of these receptors is a woman under 30 in good health.

The chain carries TRBV11-1 and TRBJ2-1, with D perhaps TRBD1 (5 bases). CDR3 length: 18 amino acids. V shed 0 bases and J shed 3 bases, with 18 bases lying between them. Germline lookup yields CDR1 SGHAT and CDR2 FQDESV (reference sequence). As DNA, the CDR3 is TGTGCCAGCAGCTTAGCCCGTCAGGGTCGTTATTTCTACAATGAGCAGTTCTTC. Its translation is CASSLARQGRYFYNEQFF.

This clonotype was detected a few times. This chain links TRBV20-1 with TRBJ2-3; D might be TRBD1 (6 bases). Germline CDR1 reads DFQATT; CDR2 reads SNEGSKA (reference sequence). V lost 1 base to trimming and J lost 2 bases, with 13 bases between them. The CDR3 is 15 amino acids. Written as DNA, the CDR3 is TGCAGTGCTAGAGTAAACGGACAGCACACAGATACGCAGTATTTT. It translates to CSARVNGQHTDTQYF.

This clonotype turned up a few times. The chain combines TRBV27 with TRBJ2-7; tentatively, D is TRBD1 (6 bases). With 6 bases removed from V and 0 bases from J, the gap between germline ends came to 15 bases. The CDR3 loop spans 15 amino acids. From germline, CDR1 is MNHEY and CDR2 SMNVEV (reference sequence). As DNA, the CDR3 is TGTGCCAGCAGCTCCACAGGGCTTCGCTCCTACGAGCAGTACGTC. Protein: CASSSTGLRSYEQYV.

V usage is TRBV10-3 and J usage is TRBJ2-7, with 7 bases fitting TRBD1. Germline V gene data show CDR1 as ENHRY and CDR2 as SYGVKD. V shed 6 bases and J 5 bases; nucleotides not matched to a gene: 4. The CDR3 consists of 12 residues. The DNA for the CDR3 is TGTGCCATCAGAGGGGGCTTCGACGAGCAGTACTTC. Its protein is CAIRGGFDEQYF.